One and the same sample provided the 23 T cell receptor beta chains below, sequenced in a study of CD8 T cells in ankylosing spondylitis. TCRdb re-derived calls from the 5' RACE reads in MiXCR, one entry per CDR3 protein. Found here are 390,000 or so distinct CDR3 sequences, 20% to 25% of them singletons; the top ten hold about a sixth. What these receptors recognize is not known. Study observations and caveats: Ankylosing spondylitis blood seemed to carry a telltale TCR beta motif made of about 8 highly homologous variants.

Sequencing used blood, either unsorted or a sorted T cell fraction (not recorded which). The receptors here all came from a male donor with ankylosing spondylitis.

This clonotype has only a few counts. This chain uses TRBV9 with TRBJ1-3, with a tentative D call TRBD1 (6 bases). This CDR3 has 14 residues. V shed 4 bases and J shed 6 bases, with 14 bases lying between them. Germline V gene lookup returns CDR1 SGDLS and CDR2 YYNGEE. CDR3: CASSLGQTVNTIYF. The CDR3 DNA follows: TGTGCCAGCAGCTTAGGACAGACTGTAAACACCATATATTTT.

For the CDR3, the DNA is TGTGCCTGGAGTACGTGGCGGGGGGCCGCCGAGCAGTACTTC. Amino acid sequence: CAWSTWRGAAEQYF. The genes are TRBV30 and TRBJ2-7, with TRBD2 matching 8 bases. Trimming removed 2 bases from V and 6 bases from J; junction bases left unmatched: 9. CDR3 size: 14 residues. Germline V gene lookup returns CDR1 GTSNPN and CDR2 SVGIG (reference sequence).

This clonotype was recorded a few times. The chain links TRBV12-3 or TRBV12-4 to TRBJ2-2, with D uncertain. The germline V and J ends were trimmed by 5 bases and 9 bases, with 7 bases remaining between them. The CDR3 has 11 amino acids. The CDR3 region has the DNA TGTGCCAGCAGTCCCGAGTGGGAGCTGTTTTTT. This codes for CASSPEWELFF.

This clonotype was picked up a small number of times. The rearrangement uses TRBV5-1 and TRBJ2-3; possibly TRBD2 for D (5 bases). The CDR3 is made up of 14 amino acids. V lost 6 bases and J lost 2, with 13 bases in between. Germline assignment: CDR1 SGHRS and CDR2 YFSETQ. CDR3 region: CASTGGAVTDTQYF. In nucleotides, the CDR3 is TGCGCCAGCACTGGAGGCGCTGTCACAGATACGCAGTATTTT.

V is TRBV6-1 and J is TRBJ2-3; D is unresolved. The length of the CDR3 is 17 residues. Germline V CDR1 and CDR2: MNHNS, SASEGT. Trimming shortened V by 3 bases and J by 1 base, and 17 bases separated the two germline ends. As DNA, the CDR3 is TGTGCCAGCAGTGATGACGGATTTGTGTATCGCACAGATACGCAGTATTTT. This sequence encodes CASSDDGFVYRTDTQYF.

This clonotype showed up just a few times. The chain has TRBV7-8 and TRBJ2-1; possibly TRBD2 for D (5 bases). Trimming shortened V by 5 bases and J by 2 bases, and 13 bases separated the two germline ends. Germline V gene lookup returns CDR1 SGHVS and CDR2 FQNEAQ. The CDR3 contains 15 residues. The CDR3 reads CASSGSGVAYNEQFF. Written as DNA, the CDR3 is TGTGCCAGCAGCGGGAGCGGAGTAGCCTACAATGAGCAGTTCTTC. Variable domain in full (rest from reference TRBV7-8 and TRBJ2-1): GAGVSQSPRYKVAKRGQDVALRCDPISGHVSLFWYQQALGQGPEFLTYFQNEAQLDKSGLPSDRFFAERPEGSVSTLKIQRTQQEDSAVYLCASSGSGVAYNEQFFGPGTRLTVL.

The J gene is TRBJ2-1, the V gene TRBV4-2; 11 nucleotides agree with TRBD2. Germline V gene data show CDR1 as LGHNA and CDR2 as YNFKEQ. This CDR3 has 21 amino acids. J was trimmed by 4 bases and V by 8 bases; bases with no gene match: 25. The CDR3 here is CASPHPPAGLAGGGQYNEQFF. The DNA for the CDR3 is TGTGCCAGCCCCCACCCGCCAGCAGGACTAGCGGGTGGGGGGCAATACAATGAGCAGTTCTTC.

This clonotype has a handful of counts. V gene TRBV11-3 combines with J gene TRBJ2-1, with 13 bases identical to TRBD2. V shed 5 bases and J 8 bases; nucleotides not matched to a gene: 12. Germline CDR1 and CDR2: SGHNT and YENEEA. This CDR3 contains 17 residues. The DNA of the CDR3 is TGTGCCAGCAGCACTCGGACTAGCGGGAGAGAGGGCGATGAGCAGTTCTTC. It encodes CASSTRTSGREGDEQFF.

The V gene is TRBV12-3 or TRBV12-4, the J gene TRBJ1-4; 9 bases fit TRBD1. V dropped 8 bases and J dropped 7; count of bases not matched to a gene: 2. CDR3 length: 12 residues. The CDR3 region is CASGTGSEKLFF. The CDR3 DNA reads TGTGCCAGCGGGACAGGGAGTGAAAAACTGTTTTTT.

The rearrangement uses TRBV10-3 and TRBJ2-5; 7 bases fit TRBD2. V was clipped by 4 bases and J by 2 bases; unmatched bases: 10. CDR1 and CDR2 (germline): ENHRY, SYGVKD. This CDR3 region has 16 residues. The CDR3 sequence is CAISALAGVGQETQYF. DNA of the CDR3: TGTGCCATCAGTGCTCTGGCGGGAGTGGGGCAAGAGACCCAGTACTTC.

This rearrangement joins TRBV24-1 to TRBJ2-1, with 8 positions matching TRBD2. Trimming took 5 bases from V and 5 from J; bases not matched to a gene: 4. There are 14 residues in the CDR3. Germline-derived CDR1 and CDR2 are KGHDR and SFDVKD. CDR3 in DNA: TGTGCCACCAGTGGGCGGGAGGCAAACAATGAGCAGTTCTTC. It specifies CATSGREANNEQFF.

This clonotype was detected only once. Sequence at one end of the junction differs from germline and may be a read error. The V and J genes are TRBV7-7 and TRBJ2-1, with 7 bases aligning to TRBD2. The CDR3 has 18 residues. Germline loops: CDR1 SSHAT, CDR2 FNYEAQ (reference sequence). The CDR3 sequence: CASSLLPGAASGGNEQFF. The DNA of the CDR3 is TGTGCTAGCAGCTTACTACCCGGGGCGGCTAGCGGAGGGAATGAGCAGTTCTTC. The full variable domain, rest sourced from reference TRBV7-7 and TRBJ2-1, is GAGVSQSPRYKVTKRGQDVTLRCDPISSHATLYWYQQALGQGPEFLTYFNYEAQPDKSGLPSDRFSAERPEGSISTLTIQRTEQRDSAMYRCASSLLPGAASGGNEQFFGPGTRLTVL.

This clonotype was seen only a few times. J is TRBJ2-7 and V is TRBV9; TRBD2 matches 11 bases. Germline V gene lookup returns CDR1 SGDLS and CDR2 YYNGEE. V was pared by 0 bases and J by 3 bases, with 5 bases of the junction left unmatched. CDR3 size: 16 residues. CDR3 loop: CASSVASSGGDYEQYF. CDR3 nucleotide sequence: TGTGCCAGCAGCGTAGCTAGTAGCGGGGGGGACTACGAGCAGTACTTC.

The CDR3 sequence: CASNPGQVYNEQFF. The CDR3 bases are TGTGCCAGTAACCCGGGACAGGTATACAATGAGCAGTTCTTC. The rearrangement links TRBV19 to TRBJ2-1; TRBD1 aligns across 8 bases. The germline gives CDR1 LNHDA, CDR2 SQIVND (reference sequence). There are 14 residues in the CDR3. Trimming at V came to 7 bases and at J to 4 bases, leaving 6 bases not matched to a gene.

This chain connects TRBV6-5 to TRBJ2-1; D may be TRBD1 or TRBD2 (5 bases each). Trimming removed 6 bases from V and 15 bases from J, with 15 bases in between. The CDR3 is 11 residues long. From germline, CDR1 is MNHEY and CDR2 SVGAGI. The CDR3 spells CASRAGAIRFF. In DNA, the CDR3 is TGTGCCAGCAGGGCCGGGGCGATCCGGTTCTTC.

The rearrangement joins TRBV5-1 to TRBJ1-3, with D hard to call. CDR1 and CDR2 from the germline V gene are SGHRS and YFSETQ. The CDR3 sequence is 13 residues long. V lost 5 bases and J lost 0, with 6 bases in between. The CDR3 loop is CASSWSSGNTIYF. The DNA for the CDR3 is TGCGCCAGCAGTTGGAGCTCTGGAAACACCATATATTTT.

The chain carries TRBV10-3 and TRBJ2-2; D remains ambiguous. Germline assignment: CDR1 ENHRY and CDR2 SYGVKD. Between the trimmed V and J ends, which lost 6 bases and 5 bases, there was a span of 13 bases. The CDR3 has 14 residues. Written as DNA, the CDR3 is TGTGCCATCAGAGTTGCGGCGGATACCGGGGAGCTGTTTTTT. The encoded protein is CAIRVAADTGELFF.

This rearrangement joins TRBV20-1 to TRBJ2-7; D could derive from TRBD1 or TRBD2 (6 bases each). Germline V lookup: CDR1 DFQATT, CDR2 SNEGSKA (reference sequence). Trimming pared 1 base from V and 3 bases from J, leaving 16 bases between. This CDR3 comprises 15 residues. The CDR3 nucleotides read TGCAGTGCTAGAGGGACTATGGGACACCTCTACGAGCAGTACTTC. This codes for CSARGTMGHLYEQYF.

This clonotype occurred a few times. The chain is built from TRBV12-3 or TRBV12-4 and TRBJ1-5; D is uncertain. The CDR3 has 14 residues. Trimming took 6 bases from V and 4 from J, leaving 13 bases between them. CDR3 region: CASSPAWINQPQHF. The CDR3, as DNA: TGTGCCAGCAGCCCCGCCTGGATTAATCAGCCCCAGCATTTT.

This chain joins TRBV11-3 and TRBJ2-2; possibly TRBD2 for D (5 bases). CDR1 and CDR2 (germline): SGHNT, YENEEA. Trimming left V 1 base short and J 0 bases short, with 27 bases between. The CDR3 runs 22 residues. In nucleotides, the CDR3 is TGTGCCAGCAGCTTAGGTGTTTGGCGGGTCGCTTCTCCCTTCGCGAACACCGGGGAGCTGTTTTTT. This codes for CASSLGVWRVASPFANTGELFF.

The chain has TRBV29-1 and TRBJ2-1; 10 bases are shared with TRBD1. V shed 7 bases, J shed 7 bases, and the junction held 4 bases outside the gene matches. CDR1 and CDR2 (germline): SQVTM, ANQGSEA. The CDR3 is made up of 12 amino acids. Here the CDR3 DNA reads TGCAGCGCAGACAGGGGGCTAAATGAGCAGTTCTTC. Translation: CSADRGLNEQFF.

The chain links TRBV5-1 to TRBJ2-3, with no clear D. From germline, CDR1 is SGHRS and CDR2 YFSETQ. V was cut by 0 bases and J by 2 bases, with 10 bases left in between. The CDR3 totals 15 residues. The CDR3: CASSLAELPTDTQYF. CDR3 DNA: TGCGCCAGCAGCTTGGCGGAATTACCCACAGATACGCAGTATTTT.

The chain combines TRBV4-3 with TRBJ2-3; no reliable D call. Germline-derived CDR1 and CDR2 are LGHNA and YSLEER. Trimming left V 5 bases short and J 0 bases short, with 12 bases between. The CDR3 totals 15 residues. The CDR3 DNA follows: TGCGCCAGCAGCTTCCGACTGGAAAGCACAGATACGCAGTATTTT. It encodes CASSFRLESTDTQYF.